This T cell receptor (beta chain) originates from a study of blood T cell repertoires in COVID-19. Study-wide context: The cDNA or gDNA used as material had been derived from T cells, B-cell-depleted T cells, or PBMCs.

CDR1 and CDR2 from the germline V gene are GTSNPN and SVGIG (reference sequence). The CDR3 length is 14 residues. The V and J ends lost 0 bases and 6 bases, in that order; junction bases with no gene match: 5. Authors' data handling: The authors estimated nucleated cell counts from reference gene primer amplification. Only in-frame clones appear in the TCRdb table, and some are missing; sequencing was by immunoSEQ multiplex PCR. V and J calls and clone size come straight from that table; D and trimming were deduced from the DNA. Of around 280,000 clones listed, 85% to 90% are singletons. Sample: peripheral blood. This clonotype was sampled from a woman aged 25 to 39 with COVID-19, enrolled during active disease. This chain uses TRBV30 with TRBJ2-7; 10 bases map to TRBD1. The CDR3 region has the DNA TGTGCCTGGAGTGTAGGGACAGGGGTTAGCGAGCAGTACTTC. Translated, it gives CAWSVGTGVSEQYF.